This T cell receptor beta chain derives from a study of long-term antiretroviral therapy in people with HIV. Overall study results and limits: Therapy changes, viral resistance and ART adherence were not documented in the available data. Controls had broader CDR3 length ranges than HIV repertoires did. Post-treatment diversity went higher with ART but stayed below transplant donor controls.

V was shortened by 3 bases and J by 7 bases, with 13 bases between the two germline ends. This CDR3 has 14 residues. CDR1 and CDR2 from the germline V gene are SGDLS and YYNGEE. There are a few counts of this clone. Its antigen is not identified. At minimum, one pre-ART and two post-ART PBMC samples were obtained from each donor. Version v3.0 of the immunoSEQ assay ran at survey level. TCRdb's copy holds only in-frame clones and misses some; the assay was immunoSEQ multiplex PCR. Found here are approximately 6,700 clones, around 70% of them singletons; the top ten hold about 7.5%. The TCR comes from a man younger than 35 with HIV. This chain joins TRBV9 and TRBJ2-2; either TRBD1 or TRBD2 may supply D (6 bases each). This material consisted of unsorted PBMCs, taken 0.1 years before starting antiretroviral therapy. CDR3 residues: CASSAHREDGELFF. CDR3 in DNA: TGTGCCAGCAGCGCCCACAGGGAGGACGGGGAGCTGTTTTTT.